The 13 T cell receptor beta chains below were found in one sample sequenced in a study of low-dose radiotherapy and immunotherapy resistance in tumors. The TCRs were subjected to amplification over roughly 20 PCR cycles employing a constant-region primer in conjunction with a V-primer adapter. TCRdb re-derived calls from the reads in MiXCR, one entry per CDR3 protein. The data hold tens of thousands of distinct CDR3 sequences, with approximately 12% observed a single time. The sample's time point: before trial treatment. The sample in question was PBMCs, obtained before treatment. Receptors were obtained from a female donor with ovarian cancer.

This clonotype occurred many times. This sequence joins TRBV12-3 or TRBV12-4 and TRBJ2-1, with TRBD1 identical over 7 bases. The CDR3 has 15 amino acids. V was pared by 5 bases and J by 6 bases, with 10 bases of the junction left unmatched. CDR3 sequence reads: CASSPLTTGSNEQFF. CDR3 nucleotides: TGTGCCAGCAGTCCGCTAACGACAGGGTCCAATGAGCAGTTCTTC.

This clonotype was counted at least ten times. This rearrangement joins TRBV5-1 to TRBJ2-5; D not certain. The CDR3 totals 13 residues. The germline V gene encodes CDR1 SGHRS and CDR2 YFSETQ. V lost 4 bases to trimming and J lost 5 bases, with 12 bases between them. The CDR3 loop is CASSAVGGETQYF. For the CDR3, the DNA is TGCGCCAGCAGCGCGGTTGGTGGGGAGACCCAGTACTTC.

This clonotype was observed many times. The rearrangement uses TRBV2 and TRBJ2-1; D unclear. Germline V CDR1 and CDR2: SNHLY, FYNNEI. V was clipped by 6 bases and J by 7 bases, with 10 bases between them. The CDR3 is 12 residues long. The CDR3 DNA is TGTGCCAGCAGCCGTATTATGAATGAGCAGTTCTTC. Amino acids: CASSRIMNEQFF.

This clonotype was seen at least ten times. V gene TRBV10-3 combines with J gene TRBJ2-5, with D maybe TRBD1 (5 bases). This CDR3 comprises 12 residues. Germline V lookup: CDR1 ENHRY, CDR2 SYGVKD. The V end was cut by 4 bases, the J end by 5 bases, with 8 bases between. CDR3 sequence (DNA): TGTGCCATCAGTGGGGGCAAGGAGACCCAGTACTTC. This gives the protein CAISGGKETQYF.

The sample holds many counts of this clonotype. J is TRBJ2-3 and V is TRBV28; the match to TRBD1 covers 7 bases. The CDR3 length is 14 residues. The germline CDR1 and CDR2 sequences are MDHEN and SYDVKM. J gave up 4 bases and V 8 bases, and 9 bases lay outside the gene matches. The CDR3 sequence: CASGEPQGADTQYF. In DNA form, the CDR3 reads TGTGCCAGCGGGGAACCCCAGGGGGCAGATACGCAGTATTTT.

This clonotype is categorized as medium-sized. The chain has TRBV2 and TRBJ2-2, with D possibly being TRBD2 (6 bases). Germline V gives CDR1 SNHLY, CDR2 FYNNEI. V was clipped by 9 bases and J by 3 bases, with 17 bases between them. The CDR3 totals 15 residues. The CDR3 spells CASLRDSPDTGELFF. CDR3 DNA: TGTGCCAGTCTGAGGGACTCCCCGGACACCGGGGAGCTGTTTTTT.

This clonotype occurred many times. This sequence joins TRBV6-6 and TRBJ2-7; D remains ambiguous. The CDR3 extends over 14 amino acids. Between the trimmed V and J ends, which lost 0 bases and 5 bases, there was a span of 11 bases. The V gene's germline CDR1 is MNHNY and CDR2 SVGAGI (reference sequence). CDR3 nucleotide sequence: TGTGCCAGCAGTTACTCCCACGGTTTCCACGAGCAGTACTTC. This gives the protein CASSYSHGFHEQYF.

This clonotype was found many times. The gene calls are TRBV6-5 and TRBJ1-6, with 7 positions matching TRBD1. This CDR3 has 15 residues. V gave up 5 bases and J gave up 10 bases; unmatched junction bases: 11. CDR1 is MNHEY and CDR2 is SVGAGI in the germline V gene. The CDR3 nucleotides are TGTGCCAGCAGTCCCTCCAGGCAGGGGGGGTCACCCCTCCACTTT. Amino acids: CASSPSRQGGSPLHF.

This clonotype was observed at least ten times. The chain links TRBV19 to TRBJ1-5, with D possibly being TRBD1 (6 bases). CDR3 length equals 16 residues. V lost 5 bases and J lost 0, with 14 bases in between. CDR1 and CDR2 (germline): LNHDA, SQIVND (reference sequence). The CDR3 nucleotides read TGTGCCAGTAGTCTATTAGGACAGTATAGCAATCAGCCCCAGCATTTT. It specifies CASSLLGQYSNQPQHF.

This clonotype qualifies as medium-sized (0.01 to 0.1%). This chain uses TRBV10-2 with TRBJ2-1; D gene ambiguous. The CDR3 is made up of 14 amino acids. V lost 0 bases, J lost 8 bases, and 11 bases lay in between. Germline CDR1 reads WSHSY; CDR2 reads SAAADI. The CDR3 here is CASSESWLPYEQFF. CDR3 bases: TGCGCCAGCAGTGAGTCCTGGCTTCCCTATGAGCAGTTCTTC.

This clonotype was picked up many times. V is TRBV7-8 and J is TRBJ1-4; D is perhaps TRBD1 (6 bases). The V end lost 3 bases, the J end lost 10 bases, and 15 bases lay between the germline ends. This CDR3 contains 14 residues. Germline-derived CDR1 and CDR2 are SGHVS and FQNEAQ. CDR3 in amino acids: CASSFEQGDGKLFF. DNA of the CDR3: TGTGCCAGCAGCTTTGAACAGGGCGATGGAAAACTGTTTTTT.

This clonotype was recorded many times. V is TRBV12-3 or TRBV12-4 and J is TRBJ1-4, with TRBD1 identical over 7 bases. This CDR3 contains 13 residues. The V and J ends lost 2 bases and 6 bases, in that order; junction bases with no gene match: 0. This chain's CDR3 is CASSLQGDEKLFF. The CDR3 DNA reads as TGTGCCAGCAGTTTACAGGGGGATGAAAAACTGTTTTTT.

This clonotype has at least ten counts. The chain carries TRBV12-3 or TRBV12-4 and TRBJ2-7, with TRBD1 matching 7 bases. Trimming took 3 bases from V and 3 from J; bases not matched to a gene: 2. This CDR3 region has 13 residues. The CDR3 protein is CASSLGQIYEQYF. CDR3 nucleotide sequence: TGTGCCAGCAGTTTGGGACAGATCTACGAGCAGTACTTC.